A selection of T cell receptor beta chains follows, all from one sample in a study of human T cells and chemical hapten exposure. TCRdb processed the RACE reads anew with MiXCR; each CDR3 protein has one entry. The top ten hold less than 4% of the sample, which has approximately 70,000 distinct CDR3 sequences, roughly 9.8% seen once. The sequencing here drew on whole blood, taken in connection with sensitization to the hapten diphenylcyclopropenone (DPC). Receptors originate from a woman in her forties with alopecia areata. Some clones in this sample may be carry-over from other donors' samples. CDR3s include the opening cysteine and the closing phenylalanine or tryptophan. Each record gives: D gene, J gene, V gene, clone size, CDR3 DNA, CDR3 protein. The D gene is left open where the match is weak. Rows may omit the clone size; those that give it use once, few, many or a size class.

>TRBD1|TRBJ2-4|TRBV7-3|few
TGTGCCAGCAGCCCGGGACAGGGAAGGTTGGTTCAGTACTTC
CASSPGQGRLVQYF
>-|TRBJ2-3|TRBV29-1|-
TGCAGCGTGGAACAGTGGGATACGCAGTATTTT
CSVEQWDTQYF
>TRBD2|TRBJ2-2|TRBV27|many
TGTGCCAGCAGTTTATCGATAAGACTAGCAGATAACACCGGGGAGCTGTTTTTT
CASSLSIRLADNTGELFF
>TRBD1|TRBJ1-1|TRBV10-3|few
TGTGCCATCAGCGGACAGGGCGGGAACACTGAAGCTTTCTTT
CAISGQGGNTEAFF
>TRBD1|TRBJ1-1|TRBV3-1|many
TGTGCCAGCAGCCAAACGGGACAGGGGAACACTGAAGCTTTCTTT
CASSQTGQGNTEAFF
>-|TRBJ2-1|TRBV3-1|many
TGTGCCAGCAGCCAAGAGGGTGGGGAGTTCTTC
CASSQEGGEFF
>TRBD2|TRBJ2-2|TRBV9|medium-sized
TGTGCCAGCACGCAGGGAGCGGGGTCCGGGGAGCTGTTTTTT
CASTQGAGSGELFF
>TRBD1|TRBJ2-1|TRBV6-2/TRBV6-3|few
TGTGCCAGCACTCCCAGCGGGACAGGGGGCCGTGAGCAGTTCTTC
CASTPSGTGGREQFF
>-|TRBJ2-2|TRBV7-8|many
TGTGCCAGCAGCTTAATAGAGATGGGGACCGCCGGGGAGCTGTTTTTT
CASSLIEMGTAGELFF
>TRBD1|TRBJ2-1|TRBV13|few
TGTGCCAGCAGCCACGGGACAGGCATAATGTGGGAGCAGTTCTTC
CASSHGTGIMWEQFF
>-|TRBJ2-3|TRBV6-1|many
TGTGCCAGCCTTTACTGGACGGCCCCAACAGATACGCAGTATTTT
CASLYWTAPTDTQYF
>TRBD1|TRBJ1-4|TRBV7-2|many
TGTGCCAGCAGCTCAGGACAGGGGGCAGGCTCAAATGAAAAACTGTTTTTT
CASSSGQGAGSNEKLFF
>TRBD2|TRBJ2-5|TRBV20-1|many
TGCAGTGCTAGAGATAATAGCCTAGCGGAAGAGACCCAGTACTTC
CSARDNSLAEETQYF
>TRBD1|TRBJ1-2|TRBV6-1|-
TGTGCCAGCAGTAGCCTCTGGGACAGGGGCCTTCGCTTC
CASSSLWDRGLRF
>TRBD2|TRBJ2-7|TRBV5-1|many
TGCGCCAGCAGCTTGGCCAGGAGCGGGGGACCCGGCGAGCAGTACTTC
CASSLARSGGPGEQYF
>TRBD1|TRBJ2-2|TRBV20-1|-
TGCAGTGCTTACTCCGGGACAGGGGGCGCGAACGGGGAGCTGTTTTTT
CSAYSGTGGANGELFF
>-|TRBJ2-2|TRBV7-2|few
TGTGCCAGCAGTCGCAACCTATACTCCGGGGAGCTGTTTTTT
CASSRNLYSGELFF
>-|TRBJ2-7|TRBV12-3/TRBV12-4|many
TGTGCCAGCAGTTTAGCTGGGGTAGTCCTCTCCTACGAGCAGTACTTC
CASSLAGVVLSYEQYF
>TRBD2|TRBJ2-1|TRBV6-4|-
TGTGCCAGCAGTCCGGGACTAGCGGACCACAATGAGCAGTTCTTC
CASSPGLADHNEQFF
>-|TRBJ2-3|TRBV5-4|many
TGTGCCAGCAGCTTGAATCTGGGGGGCCGCGCTAATACGCAGTATTTT
CASSLNLGGRANTQYF
>-|TRBJ1-5|TRBV7-2|many
TGTGCCAGCAGCTTAGGAGGGACAAACAATCAGCCCCAGCATTTT
CASSLGGTNNQPQHF
>-|TRBJ1-4|TRBV25-1|-
TGTGCCAGCAGTGTGTACAGTAATGAAAAACTGTTTTTT
CASSVYSNEKLFF
>-|TRBJ2-3|TRBV2|-
TGTGCCAGCAATCCTTTTGGCACAGATACGCAGTATTTT
CASNPFGTDTQYF
>TRBD1|TRBJ2-7|TRBV20-1|-
TGCAGTGCTAGAGAAGCCGGGACAGGGGGGAGCGAGCAGTACTTC
CSAREAGTGGSEQYF
>-|TRBJ1-1|TRBV29-1|few
TGCAGCGCTACGACAGAGCCTGAAGCTTTCTTT
CSATTEPEAFF
>TRBD1|TRBJ2-1|TRBV5-4|few
TGTGCCAGCAGCCCTACAGGGGGTGATTACAATGAGCAGTTCTTC
CASSPTGGDYNEQFF
>TRBD2|TRBJ2-5|TRBV2|-
TGTGCCAGCAGTTGGACTAGTCTCCCGGAGACCCAGTACTTC
CASSWTSLPETQYF
>-|TRBJ1-4|TRBV2|many
TGTGCCAGACAGGATCTTAATGAAAAACTGTTTTTT
CARQDLNEKLFF
>TRBD1|TRBJ2-7|TRBV5-1|few
TGCGCCAGCAGCCCGGGACAGGGGGCCGACGAGCAGTACTTC
CASSPGQGADEQYF
>-|TRBJ1-5|TRBV15|many
TGTGCCACCAGCAGAGGGACCGGGGCCCTTAGCAATCAGCCCCAGCATTTT
CATSRGTGALSNQPQHF
>-|TRBJ1-6|TRBV14|many
TGTGCCAGCAGCCGAGGGGTTTTGGCCCTCCACTTT
CASSRGVLALHF
>TRBD1|TRBJ2-7|TRBV2|few
TGTGCCAGCAGTGTTGCTTGGGACAGGGGTAGAACGCCCTACGAGCAGTACTTC
CASSVAWDRGRTPYEQYF
>TRBD2|TRBJ2-1|TRBV29-1|few
TGCAGCGTCGGCGGACTAGCGGGGGGCAGAGGGGGGAATGAGCAGTTCTTC
CSVGGLAGGRGGNEQFF
>-|TRBJ2-6|TRBV19|many
TGTGCCAGTAGTCCAAGGGTTGGGGCCAACGTCCTGACTTTC
CASSPRVGANVLTF
>-|TRBJ2-4|TRBV18|few
TGTGCCAGCTCACCATTACCGCGGGCGGACATTCAGTACTTC
CASSPLPRADIQYF
>TRBD1|TRBJ1-1|TRBV29-1|many
TGCAGCGCTCGGACAGGGGGCATGGGCACTGAAGCTTTCTTT
CSARTGGMGTEAFF
>-|TRBJ2-1|TRBV11-1|-
TGTGCCAGCAGCTTAATATTAGGACCGGGTAATGAGCAGTTCTTC
CASSLILGPGNEQFF
>-|TRBJ2-7|TRBV10-3|many
TGTGCCACCACCCGGGACGCGAGCTCCTACGAGCAGTACTTC
CATTRDASSYEQYF
>-|TRBJ2-3|TRBV4-2|many
TGTGCCAGCAGCCAAGTAGTGGCCGATACGCAGTATTTT
CASSQVVADTQYF
>-|TRBJ2-6|TRBV5-1|many
TGCGCCAGCAGCCCAGGGGGGACTGGGGCCAACGTCCTGACTTTC
CASSPGGTGANVLTF
>-|TRBJ2-4|TRBV6-1|many
TGTGCCAGCAAAGGACAACAGGGCAAAAACATTCAGTACTTC
CASKGQQGKNIQYF
>TRBD1|TRBJ1-2|TRBV19|many
TGTGCCAGTAGTTTCCTATTACAGGGGGCGCAATACGGCTACACCTTC
CASSFLLQGAQYGYTF
>TRBD1|TRBJ1-2|TRBV15|many
TGTGCCACCAGCAGACCTCAGACAGGGCCAGGTAGAGGCTACACCTTC
CATSRPQTGPGRGYTF
>-|TRBJ2-7|TRBV4-1|few
TGCGCCAGCAGCCAAGCACAGGGCTACGAGCAGTACTTC
CASSQAQGYEQYF
>-|TRBJ2-5|TRBV7-2|many
TGTGCCAGCAGCGCCCAAGAGACCCAGTACTTC
CASSAQETQYF